In this sample, the clone carrying this TCR beta chain turned up a few times. The antigen remains unidentified. This record comes from a study of T cell repertoires in cytomegalovirus infection. Overall study: Well-studied HLA-B-restricted CMV epitopes were used in the study alongside recently identified HLA-C-restricted ones. Study-level points and caveats: HLA-C-restricted CMV-specific TCR beta clonotypes were dominant in the ex vivo response.

The CDR3 covers 16 residues. Looked up from germline, CDR1 is MGHDK and CDR2 is SYGVNS. Trimming removed 4 bases at V and 2 bases at J, with 17 bases between. TCRdb re-analysed the reads in MiXCR, keeping a single row per CDR3 protein. The sample lists about 890,000 distinct CDR3 sequences; approximately 33% were seen once. This rearrangement joins TRBV25-1 to TRBJ1-2; TRBD1 is a possible D gene (6 bases). Specimen: cultured CD8+ T cells from PBMCs, collected from culture after CMV antigen stimulation. This clonotype originated in a human donor in good health (CMV status not recorded). Some clones in this sample may be carry-over from other donors' samples. The CDR3 DNA sequence: TGTGCCAGCAGTGGGCACGCGGGACAAATAAACTATGGCTACACCTTC. This translates into CASSGHAGQINYGYTF.